These T cell receptor beta chains were read from a single sample in a study of blood T cell repertoires in COVID-19. The repertoire was sequenced with immunoSEQ multiplex PCR; TCRdb's copy has only in-frame clones and lacks some. Of some 250,000 clones listed, around 89% are singletons. Sequenced: PBMCs or T cells enriched from blood (not recorded which). Receptor source: a man between 35 and 55 years old who had recovered from COVID-19. Both conserved end residues are part of each CDR3. The order of the fields is D gene, V gene, J gene, clone size, CDR3 DNA, CDR3 protein. D genes are given only for firm matches. Clone size appears in some rows only: once, few, many, or a class for an expanded clone.

>NA|TRBV5-1|TRBJ1-1|NA
TGCGCCAGCCATGACACACCGGTTTCGCAGGGGGCTTTCTTT
CASHDTPVSQGAFF
>TRBD2|TRBV7-3|TRBJ2-3|NA
TGTGCCAGCAGCTGGACTAGCGGACACACAGATACGCAGTATTTT
CASSWTSGHTDTQYF
>NA|TRBV15|TRBJ1-5|NA
TGTGCCACCAGCAGCGGGGCGCCGGGGGGGGACAATCAGCCCCAGCATTTT
CATSSGAPGGDNQPQHF
>NA|TRBV5-1|TRBJ1-1|NA
TGCGCCAGCAGGACAGATGTGAACACTGAAGCTTTCTTT
CASRTDVNTEAFF
>NA|TRBV19|TRBJ2-7|many
TGTGCCAGTAGTATAGATCACTCAGGACTTTCCTACGAGCAGTACTTC
CASSIDHSGLSYEQYF
>TRBD1|TRBV6-6|TRBJ2-7|NA
TGTGCCAGCAGTTCCGACAGGGGGCTTGGAGCTTACGAGCAGTACTTC
CASSSDRGLGAYEQYF
>TRBD1|TRBV3-1/TRBV3-2|TRBJ1-2|NA
TGTGCCAGCAGCCGGACAGGGACGGATGGCTACACCTTC
CASSRTGTDGYTF
>NA|TRBV9|TRBJ1-5|NA
TGTGCCAGCAGCGTAGAAACGGGGGACAATCAGCCCCAGCATTTT
CASSVETGDNQPQHF
>NA|TRBV27|TRBJ1-6|few
TGTGCCAGCACCCTACGACAGGATAATTCACCCCTCCACTTT
CASTLRQDNSPLHF
>TRBD1|TRBV5-8|TRBJ1-5|NA
TGTGCCAGCAGCAGCAAGGGACAGAATAGCAATCAGCCCCAGCATTTT
CASSSKGQNSNQPQHF
>TRBD2|TRBV6-5|TRBJ2-1|once
TGTGCCAGCAGTTATAGCGGGGGATACAATGAGCAGTTCTTC
CASSYSGGYNEQFF